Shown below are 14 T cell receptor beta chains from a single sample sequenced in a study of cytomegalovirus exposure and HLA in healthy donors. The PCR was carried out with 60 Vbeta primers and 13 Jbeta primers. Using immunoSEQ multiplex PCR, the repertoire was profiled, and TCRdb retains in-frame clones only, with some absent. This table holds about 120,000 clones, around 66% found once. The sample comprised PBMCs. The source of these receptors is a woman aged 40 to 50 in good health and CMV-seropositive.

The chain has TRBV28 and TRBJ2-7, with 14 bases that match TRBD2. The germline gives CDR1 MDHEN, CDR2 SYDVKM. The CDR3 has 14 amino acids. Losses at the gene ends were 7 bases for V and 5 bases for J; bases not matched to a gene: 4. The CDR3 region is CASTGTSGSDEQYF. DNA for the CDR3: TGTGCCAGCACCGGGACTAGCGGGAGCGACGAGCAGTACTTC.

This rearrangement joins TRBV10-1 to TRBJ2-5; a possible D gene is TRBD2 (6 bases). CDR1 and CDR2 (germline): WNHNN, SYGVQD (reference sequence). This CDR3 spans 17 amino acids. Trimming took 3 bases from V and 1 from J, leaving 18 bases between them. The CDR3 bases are TGCGCCAGCAGTGAAGGGCCGGGACTCGCGGGCCAAGAGACCCAGTACTTC. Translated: CASSEGPGLAGQETQYF.

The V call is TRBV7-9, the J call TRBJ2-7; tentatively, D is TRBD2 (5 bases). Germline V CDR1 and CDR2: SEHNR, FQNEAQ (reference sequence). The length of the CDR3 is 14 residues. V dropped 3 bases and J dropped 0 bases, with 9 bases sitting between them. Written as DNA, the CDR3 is TGTGCCAGCAGCTTGGACTCTTCCTCCTACGAGCAGTACTTC. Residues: CASSLDSSSYEQYF. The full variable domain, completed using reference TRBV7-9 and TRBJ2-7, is DTGVSQNPRHKITKRGQNVTFRCDPISEHNRLYWYRQTLGQGPEFLTYFQNEAQLEKSRLLSDRFSAERPKGSFSTLEIQRTEQGDSAMYLCASSLDSSSYEQYFGPGTRLTVT.

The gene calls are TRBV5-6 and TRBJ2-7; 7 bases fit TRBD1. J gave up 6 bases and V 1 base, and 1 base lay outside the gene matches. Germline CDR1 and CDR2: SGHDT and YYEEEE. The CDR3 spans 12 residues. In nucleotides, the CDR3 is TGTGCCAGCAGCTTGACAGGGGTCGAGCAGTACTTC. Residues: CASSLTGVEQYF.

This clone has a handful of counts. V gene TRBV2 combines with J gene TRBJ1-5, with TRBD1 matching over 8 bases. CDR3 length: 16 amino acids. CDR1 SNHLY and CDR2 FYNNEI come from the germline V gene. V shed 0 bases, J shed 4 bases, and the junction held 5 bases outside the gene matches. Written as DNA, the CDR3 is TGTGCCAGCAGTGAAGCGCGGACAGGGCTAAATCAGCCCCAGCATTTT. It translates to CASSEARTGLNQPQHF.

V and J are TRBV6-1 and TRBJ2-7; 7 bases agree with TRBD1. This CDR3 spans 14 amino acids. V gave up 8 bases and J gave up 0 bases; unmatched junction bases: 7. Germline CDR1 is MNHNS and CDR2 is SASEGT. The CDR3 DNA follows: TGTGCCAGCTATCCCGACAGGGACTCCTACGAGCAGTACTTC. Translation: CASYPDRDSYEQYF.

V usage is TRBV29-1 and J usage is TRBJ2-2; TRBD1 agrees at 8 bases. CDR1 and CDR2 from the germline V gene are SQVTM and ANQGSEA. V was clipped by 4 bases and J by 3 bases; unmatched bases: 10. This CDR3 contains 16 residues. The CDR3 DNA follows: TGCAGCGTTGTATCTGGAGGACAGGGTTACACCGGGGAGCTGTTTTTT. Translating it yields CSVVSGGQGYTGELFF.

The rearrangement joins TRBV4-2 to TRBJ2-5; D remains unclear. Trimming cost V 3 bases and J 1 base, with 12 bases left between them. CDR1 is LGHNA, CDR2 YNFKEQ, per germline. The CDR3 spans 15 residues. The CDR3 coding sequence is TGTGCCAGCAGCCAGACTTATGGCGGCCAAGAGACCCAGTACTTC. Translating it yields CASSQTYGGQETQYF.

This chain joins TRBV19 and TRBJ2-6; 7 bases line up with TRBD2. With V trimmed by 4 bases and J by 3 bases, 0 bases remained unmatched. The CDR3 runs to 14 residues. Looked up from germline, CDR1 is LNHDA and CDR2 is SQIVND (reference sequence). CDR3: CASSTGGGANVLTF. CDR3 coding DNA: TGTGCCAGTAGTACGGGGGGTGGGGCCAACGTCCTGACTTTC.

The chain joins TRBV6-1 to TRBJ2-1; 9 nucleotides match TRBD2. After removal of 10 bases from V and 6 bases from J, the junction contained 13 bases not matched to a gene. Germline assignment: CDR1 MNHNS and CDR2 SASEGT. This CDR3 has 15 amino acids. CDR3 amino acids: CATRGVSGGFNEQFF. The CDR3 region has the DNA TGTGCCACCCGAGGCGTTAGCGGGGGTTTCAATGAGCAGTTCTTC.

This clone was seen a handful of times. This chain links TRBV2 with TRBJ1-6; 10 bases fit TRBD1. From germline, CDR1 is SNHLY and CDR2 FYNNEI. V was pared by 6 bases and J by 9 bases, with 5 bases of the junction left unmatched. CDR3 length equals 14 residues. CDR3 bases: TGTGCCAGCAGGCTAGACAGGGGGCTTTCACCCCTCCACTTT. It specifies CASRLDRGLSPLHF.

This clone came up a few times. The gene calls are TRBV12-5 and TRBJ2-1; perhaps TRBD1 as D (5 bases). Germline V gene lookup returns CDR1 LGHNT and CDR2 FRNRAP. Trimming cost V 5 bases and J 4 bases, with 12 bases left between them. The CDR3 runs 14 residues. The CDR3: CASGRQSEYNEQFF. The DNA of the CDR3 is TGTGCTAGTGGTCGACAGAGTGAGTACAATGAGCAGTTCTTC.

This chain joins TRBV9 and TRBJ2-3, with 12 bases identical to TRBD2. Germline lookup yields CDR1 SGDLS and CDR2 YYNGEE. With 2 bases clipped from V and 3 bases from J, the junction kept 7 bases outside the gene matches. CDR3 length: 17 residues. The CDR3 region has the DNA TGTGCCAGCAGCGTGGCCCCGACTAGCGGGGGAACAGATACGCAGTATTTT. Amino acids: CASSVAPTSGGTDTQYF.

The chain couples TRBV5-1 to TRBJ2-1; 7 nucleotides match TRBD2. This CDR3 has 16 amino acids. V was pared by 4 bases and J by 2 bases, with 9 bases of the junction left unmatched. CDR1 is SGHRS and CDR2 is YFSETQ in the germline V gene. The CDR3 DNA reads TGCGCCAGCAGCCCGGGCGGGGGAGGGGCCTACAATGAGCAGTTCTTC. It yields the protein CASSPGGGGAYNEQFF.